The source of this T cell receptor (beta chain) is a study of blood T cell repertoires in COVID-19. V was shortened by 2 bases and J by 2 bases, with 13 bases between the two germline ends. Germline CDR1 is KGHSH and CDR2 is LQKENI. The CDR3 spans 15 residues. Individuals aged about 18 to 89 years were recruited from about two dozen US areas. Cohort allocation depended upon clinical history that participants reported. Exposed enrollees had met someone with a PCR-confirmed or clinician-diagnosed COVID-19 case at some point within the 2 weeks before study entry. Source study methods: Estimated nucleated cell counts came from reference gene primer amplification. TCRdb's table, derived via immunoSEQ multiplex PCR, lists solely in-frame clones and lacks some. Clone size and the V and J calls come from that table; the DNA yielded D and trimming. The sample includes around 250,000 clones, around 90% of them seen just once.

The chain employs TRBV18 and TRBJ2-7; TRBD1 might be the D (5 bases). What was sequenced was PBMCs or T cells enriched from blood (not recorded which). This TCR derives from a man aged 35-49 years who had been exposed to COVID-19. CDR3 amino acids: CASSPSAGPAYEQYF. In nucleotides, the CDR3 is TGTGCCAGCTCACCAAGCGCAGGGCCCGCCTACGAGCAGTACTTC.